The 4 T cell receptor beta chains reported below all come from one sample, sequenced in a study of blood T cells in healthy people across ages (dated by TCRdb to 2014 to 2015). Library preparation used 5' RACE. TCRdb shows the sequencer as Illumina HiSeq 2500. A second PCR of about 7 to 12 cycles was run with a J-beta primer mix and a sample-barcoded 5' primer. TCRdb reanalyzed the raw reads on its own, using fastp at Q25 for trimming and MiXCR for clone calling, and kept in-frame beta chains. Each record represents a unique CDR3 protein, reported with the most common genes and DNA among its rows. This sample comprises more than 800,000 distinct CDR3 sequences, 45% of them detected only once. The ten largest account for about 20% of the sample. Sequenced: blood. These receptor sequences come from a woman aged 55-69 years in good health.

The J gene is TRBJ2-7, the V gene TRBV4-1; the match to TRBD2 covers 8 bases. CDR1 and CDR2 from the germline V gene are MGHRA and YSYEKL. This CDR3 is built from 15 residues. Trimming took 4 bases from V and 5 from J; bases not matched to a gene: 10. The chain's CDR3 is CASSLRSGGVDEQYF. Written as DNA, the CDR3 is TGCGCCAGCAGCCTCCGTTCCGGGGGGGTGGACGAGCAGTACTTC.

This clonotype was counted only a few times. This chain connects TRBV2 to TRBJ2-1; the D gene is possibly TRBD1 (6 bases). CDR3 length: 14 residues. The V end lost 3 bases, the J end lost 3 bases, and 9 bases lay between the germline ends. CDR1 and CDR2 (germline): SNHLY, FYNNEI. CDR3 DNA: TGTGCCAGCAGTGACAGGGGTCTCTACAATGAGCAGTTCTTC. Its translation is CASSDRGLYNEQFF.

The chain uses TRBV7-2 and TRBJ2-7; D gene ambiguous. The end of the DNA aligns better with TRBJ2-5, so the J call may be wrong. The V gene's germline CDR1 is SGHTA and CDR2 FQGNSA. This CDR3 has 15 amino acids. DNA for the CDR3: TGTGCCAGCAGCTTACTGGTATGGAGTCTCGAGACCCAGTACTTC. Protein: CASSLLVWSLETQYF.

This clonotype was found a few times. The chain uses TRBV9 and TRBJ2-1; either TRBD1 or TRBD2 may supply D (6 bases each). The germline V gene has CDR1 SGDLS and CDR2 YYNGEE. This CDR3 is built from 14 residues. V lost 5 bases, J lost 5 bases, and 14 bases lay in between. The CDR3 reads CASSDWGANNEQFF. The CDR3 nucleotides are TGTGCCAGCAGTGATTGGGGGGCAAACAATGAGCAGTTCTTC.